The clone carrying this T cell receptor (beta chain) came up a few times. The sample contains more than one DNA sequence encoding this CDR3. The repertoire was sequenced with immunoSEQ multiplex PCR; TCRdb's copy has only in-frame clones and lacks some. The table records approximately 100,000 clones, approximately 80% of them present only once. The data originate from a study of blood T cell repertoires in COVID-19. V gave up 1 base and J gave up 8 bases, with 5 bases separating them. The germline V gene encodes CDR1 SGHTA and CDR2 FQGNSA. The CDR3 length is 12 residues. The sequencing input was peripheral blood. The rearrangement links TRBV7-2 to TRBJ2-2, with D hard to call. This sequence originates from a man aged 60 to 75 with acute or convalescent COVID-19. The CDR3 spells CASSLVGGELFF. The CDR3 DNA follows: TGTGCCAGCAGCTTAGTCGGTGGGGAGCTGTTTTTT.